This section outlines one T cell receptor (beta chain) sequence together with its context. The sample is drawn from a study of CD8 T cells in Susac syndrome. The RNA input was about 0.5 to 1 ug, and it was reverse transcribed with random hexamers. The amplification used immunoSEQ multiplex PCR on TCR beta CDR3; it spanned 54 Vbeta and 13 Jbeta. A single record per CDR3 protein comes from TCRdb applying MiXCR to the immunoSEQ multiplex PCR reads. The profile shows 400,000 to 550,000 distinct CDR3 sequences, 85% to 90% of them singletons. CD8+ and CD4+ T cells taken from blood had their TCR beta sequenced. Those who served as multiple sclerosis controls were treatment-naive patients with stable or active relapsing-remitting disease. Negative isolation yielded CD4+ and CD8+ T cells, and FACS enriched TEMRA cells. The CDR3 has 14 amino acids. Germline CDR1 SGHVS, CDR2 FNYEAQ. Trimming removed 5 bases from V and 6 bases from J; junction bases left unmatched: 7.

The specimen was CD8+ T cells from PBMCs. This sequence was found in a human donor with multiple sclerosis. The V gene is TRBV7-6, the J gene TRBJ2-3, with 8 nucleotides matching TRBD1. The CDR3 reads CASSRGQGGDTQYF. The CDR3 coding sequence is TGTGCCAGCAGCCGAGGACAGGGAGGTGATACGCAGTATTTT.